A selection of T cell receptor beta chains follows, all from one sample in a study of metastatic and nonmetastatic thyroid tumors. Through MiXCR, TCRdb re-clonotyped the PCR reads. The repertoire holds 30,000 to 35,000 clones, 15% seen once, with about 20% in the top ten. The sequencing input was blood. These receptors were obtained from a male donor with papillary thyroid cancer or a benign thyroid nodule (not recorded which). Some clones in this sample may be carry-over from other donors' samples. Each CDR3 is given with its conserved first and last residue. The D gene is left open where the match is weak. Clone size reads once, few, many, or a class if the clone is expanded.

size: many
V: TRBV6-1
J: TRBJ1-5
D: NA
DNA: TGTGCCAGCAGGCCTACAGGGACCCGGGGCAATCAGCCCCAGCATTTT
CDR3: CASRPTGTRGNQPQHF

size: many
V: TRBV6-1
J: TRBJ1-4
D: NA
DNA: TGTGCCAGCAGACGGGGGGATGAAAAACTGTTTTTT
CDR3: CASRRGDEKLFF

size: many
V: TRBV6-1
J: TRBJ2-1
D: TRBD1
DNA: TGTGCCAGCAGTGTCCAGGGGGCGCAAAACAATGAGCAGTTCTTC
CDR3: CASSVQGAQNNEQFF

size: few
V: TRBV6-5
J: TRBJ2-5
D: TRBD2
DNA: TGTGCCAGCAGTTCCACGGGACTAGCGGGTTTATACCAAGAGACCCAGTACTTC
CDR3: CASSSTGLAGLYQETQYF

size: many
V: TRBV20-1
J: TRBJ1-4
D: NA
DNA: TGCAGTGCTAGACCGAGCGATGGACTGTTTTTT
CDR3: CSARPSDGLFF

size: many
V: TRBV6-1
J: TRBJ2-1
D: NA
DNA: TGTGCCAGCAGCCCAAAAGTAAAGGTTGATGAGCAGTTCTTC
CDR3: CASSPKVKVDEQFF

size: many
V: TRBV7-3
J: TRBJ1-5
D: NA
DNA: TGTGCCAGCAGCACCCGGGGGCTTCATCAGCCCCAGCATTTT
CDR3: CASSTRGLHQPQHF

size: many
V: TRBV12-3/TRBV12-4
J: TRBJ2-4
D: NA
DNA: TGTGCCAGCAGTCAATCCCGGGGACACACAAACATTCAGTACTTC
CDR3: CASSQSRGHTNIQYF

size: many
V: TRBV7-2
J: TRBJ2-1
D: NA
DNA: TGTGCCAGCACCACTTCTTCGGAAGATGAGCAGTTCTTC
CDR3: CASTTSSEDEQFF

size: many
V: TRBV20-1
J: TRBJ2-3
D: NA
DNA: TGCAGTGCTAGAATTACAGATACGCAGTATTTT
CDR3: CSARITDTQYF

size: many
V: TRBV6-1
J: TRBJ2-5
D: NA
DNA: TGTGCCAGCGGGCGAAGGGGAGAGACCCAGTACTTC
CDR3: CASGRRGETQYF

size: many
V: TRBV19
J: TRBJ2-1
D: TRBD2
DNA: TGTGCCAGTCGGGGGGAGGGTTTCTACAATGAGCAGTTCTTC
CDR3: CASRGEGFYNEQFF